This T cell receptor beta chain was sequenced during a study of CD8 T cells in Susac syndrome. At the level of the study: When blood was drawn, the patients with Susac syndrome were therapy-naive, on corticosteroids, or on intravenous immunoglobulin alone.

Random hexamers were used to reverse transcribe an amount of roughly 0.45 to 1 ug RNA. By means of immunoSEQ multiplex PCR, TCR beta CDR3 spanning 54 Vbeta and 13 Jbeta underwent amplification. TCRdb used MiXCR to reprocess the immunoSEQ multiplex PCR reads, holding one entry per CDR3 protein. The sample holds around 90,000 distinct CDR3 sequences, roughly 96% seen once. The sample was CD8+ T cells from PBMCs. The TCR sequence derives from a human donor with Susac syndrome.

CDR3 coding DNA: TGCAGTGCTAGGGCAAGTCGGTGGAACACTGAAGCTTTCTTT. The encoded protein is CSARASRWNTEAFF. V gene TRBV20-1 combines with J gene TRBJ1-1; no clear D. Trimming took 3 bases from V and 1 from J, leaving 12 bases between them. This CDR3 has 14 residues. Per germline, CDR1 DFQATT and CDR2 SNEGSKA (reference sequence).